This is a list of T cell receptor beta chains from one sample in a study of blood T cells in healthy people across ages. One entry per CDR3 protein, called by TCRdb with MiXCR from the 5' RACE reads. The table lists roughly 730,000 distinct CDR3 sequences, more than 50% of them singletons. The specimen was blood. These receptors all come from a man aged 40-55 years in good health. CDR3s include the opening cysteine and the closing phenylalanine or tryptophan. The D gene is left open where the match is weak. Clone size is stated in some rows and not others, as once, few, many or a class when expanded.

abundance: .
d_gene: .
v_gene: TRBV20-1
j_gene: TRBJ1-5
CDR3nt: TGCAGTGCTATTGGACACCCGGGGAGCAATCAGCCCCAGCATTTT
CDR3aa: CSAIGHPGSNQPQHF

abundance: few
d_gene: .
v_gene: TRBV10-2
j_gene: TRBJ2-5
CDR3nt: TGCGCCAGCAGAGACCCCGGGGTAGTAGCGAAGACCCAGTACTTC
CDR3aa: CASRDPGVVAKTQYF

abundance: .
d_gene: TRBD1
v_gene: TRBV6-1
j_gene: TRBJ2-7
CDR3nt: TGTGCCAGCAGTCGACAGGGATTCGAGCAGTACTTC
CDR3aa: CASSRQGFEQYF

abundance: once
d_gene: TRBD2
v_gene: TRBV24-1
j_gene: TRBJ2-1
CDR3nt: TGTGCCACCAGTGGGGTCGGGCTAGCGGGAGAGCGTTCCTACAATGAGCAGTTCTTC
CDR3aa: CATSGVGLAGERSYNEQFF

abundance: few
d_gene: .
v_gene: TRBV6-5
j_gene: TRBJ1-2
CDR3nt: TGTGCCAGCAGTTACTCAAATCCCCGCTATGGCTACACCTTC
CDR3aa: CASSYSNPRYGYTF

abundance: .
d_gene: .
v_gene: TRBV27
j_gene: TRBJ2-1
CDR3nt: TGTGCCAGCAGCCCGGGTTGGGGTCAGGAGACCTACAATGAGCAGTTCTTC
CDR3aa: CASSPGWGQETYNEQFF

abundance: few
d_gene: TRBD2
v_gene: TRBV4-3
j_gene: TRBJ2-5
CDR3nt: TGCGCCAGCAGCCAAGCCGGGACTAGGGGAGAGACCCAGTACTTC
CDR3aa: CASSQAGTRGETQYF

abundance: .
d_gene: TRBD1
v_gene: TRBV5-1
j_gene: TRBJ2-3
CDR3nt: TGCGCCAGCAGCTTGGAGGGACAGGGAGAAACAGATACGCAGTATTTT
CDR3aa: CASSLEGQGETDTQYF

abundance: .
d_gene: .
v_gene: TRBV27
j_gene: TRBJ2-1
CDR3nt: TGTGCCAGCAGTTTAGGCCGGGGGTACAATGAGCAGTTCTTC
CDR3aa: CASSLGRGYNEQFF

abundance: .
d_gene: TRBD2
v_gene: TRBV20-1
j_gene: TRBJ2-5
CDR3nt: TGCAGTGCTCTAGGGATCGCCAAGCGGGGCAAAGAGACCCAGTACTTC
CDR3aa: CSALGIAKRGKETQYF

abundance: .
d_gene: .
v_gene: TRBV3-1
j_gene: TRBJ2-7
CDR3nt: TGTGCCAGCAGCCAAAGGGGATTGCGGCCCCAGGGATCCTACGAGCAGTACTTC
CDR3aa: CASSQRGLRPQGSYEQYF

abundance: .
d_gene: .
v_gene: TRBV4-2
j_gene: TRBJ1-5
CDR3nt: TGTGCCAGCAGCCAAGTAGGTCAGCCCCAGCATTTT
CDR3aa: CASSQVGQPQHF

abundance: .
d_gene: .
v_gene: TRBV12-3/TRBV12-4
j_gene: TRBJ2-3
CDR3nt: TGTGCCAGTACAGCTTTAGGGTCCCCTAGCACAGATACGCAGTATTTT
CDR3aa: CASTALGSPSTDTQYF

abundance: few
d_gene: TRBD2
v_gene: TRBV29-1
j_gene: TRBJ2-1
CDR3nt: TGCAGCGTGAAAAGGGGGTCCGGGACTAGCGGGAGGGGTTACAATGAGCAGTTCTTC
CDR3aa: CSVKRGSGTSGRGYNEQFF

abundance: many
d_gene: .
v_gene: TRBV11-3
j_gene: TRBJ2-5
CDR3nt: TGTGCCAGCAGCTCAAACCAAGAGACCCAGTACTTC
CDR3aa: CASSSNQETQYF

abundance: .
d_gene: TRBD1
v_gene: TRBV6-5
j_gene: TRBJ2-7
CDR3nt: TGTGCCAGCAGTTACCCGGGACAGCCCTACGAGCAGTACTTC
CDR3aa: CASSYPGQPYEQYF

abundance: few
d_gene: TRBD2
v_gene: TRBV7-9
j_gene: TRBJ2-5
CDR3nt: TGTGCCAGCAGCTTAGCAACTAGCGGGCCTCAAGAGACCCAGTACTTC
CDR3aa: CASSLATSGPQETQYF

abundance: .
d_gene: .
v_gene: TRBV4-2
j_gene: TRBJ1-2
CDR3nt: TGTGCCAGCAGCCAAAGATGGCAGGAGGCCAACTATGGCTACACCTTC
CDR3aa: CASSQRWQEANYGYTF

abundance: once
d_gene: .
v_gene: TRBV21-1
j_gene: TRBJ1-5
CDR3nt: TGTGCCAGCAGCAAAGTCAACAGTTCAGGCAATCAGCCCCAGCATTTT
CDR3aa: CASSKVNSSGNQPQHF

abundance: .
d_gene: TRBD1
v_gene: TRBV25-1
j_gene: TRBJ1-5
CDR3nt: TGTGCCAGCACCGGGACAGGGTATCAGCCCCAGCATTTT
CDR3aa: CASTGTGYQPQHF

abundance: many
d_gene: .
v_gene: TRBV5-1
j_gene: TRBJ1-1
CDR3nt: TGCGCCAGCGCTCCGGACACCCTGAACACTGAAGCTTTCTTT
CDR3aa: CASAPDTLNTEAFF

abundance: .
d_gene: TRBD1
v_gene: TRBV9
j_gene: TRBJ2-7
CDR3nt: TGTGCCAGCAGCGCCGGCCTGGGACAGGGCCCAGTTATCACCTACGAGCAGTACTTC
CDR3aa: CASSAGLGQGPVITYEQYF

abundance: .
d_gene: .
v_gene: TRBV28
j_gene: TRBJ2-7
CDR3nt: TGTGCCTCCCGGACGGGCAGAGTCGAGCAGTACTTC
CDR3aa: CASRTGRVEQYF

abundance: .
d_gene: .
v_gene: TRBV11-2
j_gene: TRBJ2-5
CDR3nt: TGTGCCAGCAGCTTAAACCCCCACCCCGAGACCCAGTACTTC
CDR3aa: CASSLNPHPETQYF

abundance: .
d_gene: .
v_gene: TRBV29-1
j_gene: TRBJ2-1
CDR3nt: TGCAGCGTTGTTGTTGTCAGGGGCAAGAATAAGCAGTTCTTC
CDR3aa: CSVVVVRGKNKQFF

abundance: .
d_gene: .
v_gene: TRBV20-1
j_gene: TRBJ2-1
CDR3nt: TGCAGTGCTAGATTAGGGAGAGGTTACAATGAGCAGTTCTTC
CDR3aa: CSARLGRGYNEQFF

abundance: .
d_gene: .
v_gene: TRBV20-1
j_gene: TRBJ2-4
CDR3nt: TGCAGTGCCCACCCAGCCAAAAACATTCAGTACTTC
CDR3aa: CSAHPAKNIQYF

abundance: few
d_gene: .
v_gene: TRBV6-5
j_gene: TRBJ1-2
CDR3nt: TGTGCCAGCAGGGAGGACAAGAACTATGGCTACACCTTC
CDR3aa: CASREDKNYGYTF

abundance: few
d_gene: TRBD2
v_gene: TRBV5-1
j_gene: TRBJ2-1
CDR3nt: TGCGCCAGCAGCATGGGAGGGGCCTTATACAATGAGCAGTTCTTC
CDR3aa: CASSMGGALYNEQFF

abundance: .
d_gene: TRBD2
v_gene: TRBV12-3/TRBV12-4
j_gene: TRBJ2-1
CDR3nt: TGTGCCAGCGGTATAGCGGGCTCCTACAATGAGCAGTTCTTC
CDR3aa: CASGIAGSYNEQFF

abundance: .
d_gene: TRBD2
v_gene: TRBV9
j_gene: TRBJ2-4
CDR3nt: TGTGCCAGCAGCGTTTTAGCGGGAGGGCCCAAAAACATTCAGTACTTC
CDR3aa: CASSVLAGGPKNIQYF

abundance: .
d_gene: TRBD1
v_gene: TRBV10-3
j_gene: TRBJ2-3
CDR3nt: TGTGCCGCCAGGGACAGGGCGATCGGTACAGATACGCAGTATTTT
CDR3aa: CAARDRAIGTDTQYF

abundance: few
d_gene: TRBD2
v_gene: TRBV9
j_gene: TRBJ2-7
CDR3nt: TGTGCCAGCAGCGTAGGACCGGGACTAGCGGGCGAGCAGTACTTC
CDR3aa: CASSVGPGLAGEQYF

abundance: .
d_gene: .
v_gene: TRBV5-5
j_gene: TRBJ1-1
CDR3nt: TGTGCCAGCACCGTCGGGGCTGAAGCTTTCTTT
CDR3aa: CASTVGAEAFF

abundance: .
d_gene: TRBD2
v_gene: TRBV10-3
j_gene: TRBJ2-7
CDR3nt: TGTGCCATCAGTGAGTCCGGGGGGTCGGCCTACGAGCAGTACTTC
CDR3aa: CAISESGGSAYEQYF

abundance: few
d_gene: .
v_gene: TRBV24-1
j_gene: TRBJ2-1
CDR3nt: TGTGCCACCAGTGCTCAGGGGTGGAATGAGCAGTTCTTC
CDR3aa: CATSAQGWNEQFF

abundance: .
d_gene: TRBD2
v_gene: TRBV3-1
j_gene: TRBJ2-1
CDR3nt: TGTGCCAGCAGCCAAGATCCCAGCGGGGCATACAATGAGCAGTTCTTC
CDR3aa: CASSQDPSGAYNEQFF

abundance: many
d_gene: .
v_gene: TRBV20-1
j_gene: TRBJ2-4
CDR3nt: TGCAGTGCTAACAGTGGGCAAAACATTCAGTACTTC
CDR3aa: CSANSGQNIQYF

abundance: .
d_gene: .
v_gene: TRBV28
j_gene: TRBJ2-6
CDR3nt: TGTGCCAGCAGCCGCAGACTGTCTGGGGCCAACGTCCTGACTTTC
CDR3aa: CASSRRLSGANVLTF

abundance: .
d_gene: .
v_gene: TRBV3-1
j_gene: TRBJ1-1
CDR3nt: TGTGCCAGCAGCCCCCGGCCGGTGAACACTGAAGCTTTCTTT
CDR3aa: CASSPRPVNTEAFF

abundance: .
d_gene: .
v_gene: TRBV4-1
j_gene: TRBJ2-7
CDR3nt: TGCGCCAGCAGCCAAGACAGGCAGGGGTACTACGAGCAGTACTTC
CDR3aa: CASSQDRQGYYEQYF

abundance: .
d_gene: .
v_gene: TRBV11-2
j_gene: TRBJ2-5
CDR3nt: TGTGCCAGCACGGAGGGGGCGGCCGGAGAGACCCAGTACTTC
CDR3aa: CASTEGAAGETQYF

abundance: many
d_gene: .
v_gene: TRBV5-1
j_gene: TRBJ2-7
CDR3nt: TGCGCCAGCAGGAGTGGAGATGTCGCAAACTACGAGCAGTACTTC
CDR3aa: CASRSGDVANYEQYF

abundance: .
d_gene: TRBD1
v_gene: TRBV30
j_gene: TRBJ2-4
CDR3nt: TGTGCCTGGATTGGTGGGACAGGAAAAAACATTCAGTACTTC
CDR3aa: CAWIGGTGKNIQYF

abundance: few
d_gene: TRBD1
v_gene: TRBV12-3/TRBV12-4
j_gene: TRBJ1-2
CDR3nt: TGTGCCAGCAGTCCGGACAGGGTCAACTATGGCTACACCTTC
CDR3aa: CASSPDRVNYGYTF

abundance: .
d_gene: .
v_gene: TRBV11-2
j_gene: TRBJ2-5
CDR3nt: TGTGCCAGCAGCCGACAAACCTGGTTGCAAGAGACCCAGTACTTC
CDR3aa: CASSRQTWLQETQYF

abundance: .
d_gene: TRBD1
v_gene: TRBV28
j_gene: TRBJ1-2
CDR3nt: TGTGCCAGCAGTCCCGACAGGGCGCATGGCTACACCTTC
CDR3aa: CASSPDRAHGYTF

abundance: few
d_gene: .
v_gene: TRBV2
j_gene: TRBJ1-2
CDR3nt: TGTGCCAGCAGTGAAGCCGGGGTCAACTATGGCTACACCTTC
CDR3aa: CASSEAGVNYGYTF

abundance: once
d_gene: .
v_gene: TRBV21-1
j_gene: TRBJ2-7
CDR3nt: TGTGCCAGCAGTCCCATCCCTACCGGGCAGGGGGCTAGGTACGAGCAGTACTTC
CDR3aa: CASSPIPTGQGARYEQYF

abundance: .
d_gene: .
v_gene: TRBV6-6
j_gene: TRBJ1-1
CDR3nt: TGTGCCAGCAGGATGATCGTAGGCCAGCCAGCTTTCTTT
CDR3aa: CASRMIVGQPAFF

abundance: .
d_gene: .
v_gene: TRBV20-1
j_gene: TRBJ2-7
CDR3nt: TGCAGTGCTAGAGAAACAGGAGGGCCCTACGAGCAGTACTTC
CDR3aa: CSARETGGPYEQYF

abundance: .
d_gene: TRBD1
v_gene: TRBV12-3/TRBV12-4
j_gene: TRBJ1-5
CDR3nt: TGTGCCAGCAGTCCCCGGACAGGGGGCGATGTCAATCAGCCCCAGCATTTT
CDR3aa: CASSPRTGGDVNQPQHF

abundance: .
d_gene: TRBD1
v_gene: TRBV6-2/TRBV6-3
j_gene: TRBJ1-1
CDR3nt: TGTGCCAGCAGTGACGGGGACAGGTGGGGAGCTTTCTTT
CDR3aa: CASSDGDRWGAFF

abundance: few
d_gene: TRBD2
v_gene: TRBV27
j_gene: TRBJ2-7
CDR3nt: TGTGCCAGCAGTCCCCCCTACGGGAGGGCAAACTACGAGCAGTACTTC
CDR3aa: CASSPPYGRANYEQYF

abundance: .
d_gene: .
v_gene: TRBV20-1
j_gene: TRBJ2-1
CDR3nt: TGCAGTGCTAGAGCACCAGGGGGGAATGAGCAGTTCTTC
CDR3aa: CSARAPGGNEQFF

abundance: few
d_gene: TRBD1
v_gene: TRBV28
j_gene: TRBJ2-5
CDR3nt: TGTGCCAGCAGGACGGACAGGGGGCCTGAGACCCAGTACTTC
CDR3aa: CASRTDRGPETQYF

abundance: .
d_gene: .
v_gene: TRBV7-2
j_gene: TRBJ1-6
CDR3nt: TGTGCCAGCAGCTTTTTCCTAACAGGGTACTCACCCCTCCACTTT
CDR3aa: CASSFFLTGYSPLHF

abundance: .
d_gene: TRBD1
v_gene: TRBV5-1
j_gene: TRBJ2-4
CDR3nt: TGCGCCAGCGGCTCTAGGACAGGGGTGAGAAACATTCAGTACTTC
CDR3aa: CASGSRTGVRNIQYF

abundance: few
d_gene: .
v_gene: TRBV6-2/TRBV6-3
j_gene: TRBJ2-7
CDR3nt: TGTGCCAGCAGTGTCTCGCGGAGCTACGAGCAGTACTTC
CDR3aa: CASSVSRSYEQYF

abundance: .
d_gene: .
v_gene: TRBV20-1
j_gene: TRBJ1-1
CDR3nt: TGCAGTGCTTGCCTAATAGGAGGGACTGAAGCTTTCTTT
CDR3aa: CSACLIGGTEAFF